What follows is one TCR beta chain and its context. Its antigen is undetermined. The CDR3 length is 11 residues. Germline lookup yields CDR1 SGHRS and CDR2 YFSETQ. The libraries of TRB cDNA were prepared using 5' RACE with UMI labels. Each CDR3 protein gets one entry in TCRdb, which reprocessed the 5' RACE reads and gives no DNA. Its table lists 70,000 to 95,000 distinct CDR3 sequences. The data derive from a study of CXCR3-negative and CXCR3-positive naive CD8 T cells. General study results and limits: TRB CDR3s of CXCR3-positive naive cells were more hydrophobic than those of CXCR3-negative naive cells.

Sequencing was done on a sample of naive CXCR3- CD8+ T cells from blood. The subset: CD45RO-CCR7+CD27+CD95- naive CD8+ T cells lacking CXCR3 (TNR3-). This TCR was recovered from a human donor in good health. Some clones in this sample may be carry-over from other donors' samples. V is TRBV5-1 and J is TRBJ1-2. The CDR3 sequence: CASFDNYGYTF.